The clone carrying this TCR beta chain is medium-sized. What it recognizes is unknown. Memory CD4+ T cells were sorted as CD4+CD45RO+CD25- cells. The V end was cut by 2 bases, the J end by 8 bases, with 12 bases between. This CDR3 spans 13 amino acids. Findings of the study overall: Tumor Treg TCRs overlapped most with tumor naive CD4+ cells. In terms of TCR gene usage, tumor memory CD4+ T cells clustered together with blood and lymph node memory CD4+ cells, as well as with lymph node naive CD4+ cells. Naive CD4+ cells shared around an eighth of tumor Treg sequences.

The TRBV12-4/TRBJ1-2 clonotypes were amplified using barcode primers with ligated adaptors. TCRdb reanalysed the multiplex PCR reads using MiXCR and keeps one entry per CDR3 protein. The sample has 900 to 1,200 distinct CDR3 sequences, 6.5% to 7% seen once. The sequence came from a female donor with breast cancer. The chain links TRBV12-3 or TRBV12-4 to TRBJ1-2; D might be TRBD1 (5 bases). The sequencing sample was made of memory CD4+ T cells sorted from blood. Subset indicated: memory CD4+ T cells, CD4+CD45RO+CD25-. The CDR3 DNA reads TGTGCCAGCAGTTTAATGTCAGGGTGGGGCTACACCTTC. The encoded protein is CASSLMSGWGYTF.